The entry below gives a single T cell receptor (beta chain) sequence along with its context. What it binds is not known. The data were produced by immunoSEQ multiplex PCR, yet TCRdb's version contains in-frame clones alone and is incomplete. This table holds roughly 76,000 clones, about 93% found once. Germline values: CDR1 LNHNV, CDR2 YYDKDF (reference sequence). The CDR3 has 15 residues. V gave up 4 bases and J gave up 5 bases, with 18 bases separating them. This sample is part of a study of cytomegalovirus exposure and HLA in healthy donors. Study observations and caveats: Across donors, most TCRs were seen rarely, yet some public ones were widespread.

The sequenced material came from PBMCs. The V call is TRBV15, the J call TRBJ2-7, with TRBD1 as a possible D gene (7 bases). The TCR was taken from a man aged 18 to 29 in good health and CMV-seropositive. CDR3 loop: CATSKTPGGWDEQYF. DNA for the CDR3: TGTGCCACCAGCAAAACACCAGGGGGGTGGGACGAGCAGTACTTC.